This T cell receptor beta chain was identified during a study of metastatic and nonmetastatic thyroid tumors. The wider study: From malignant and benign thyroid patients, repertoires in blood and in tumor or nodule tissue were compared. The study, taken as a whole, reports: A significant increase in TCR beta diversity was reportedly seen in malignant thyroid tumors relative to benign nodules, in blood and tumor.

All patients were untreated before thyroid surgery. This clone showed up many times. Its target is not known. The ends were cut back, 6 bases at V and 0 bases at J, with 6 bases in the middle. CDR3 length: 14 residues. Germline-derived CDR1 and CDR2 are MDHEN and SYDVKM. Source study methods: CDR3 differences across clinicopathological groups were used to build a distant-metastasis classifier for papillary thyroid cancer. TCRdb reprocessed the PCR reads via MiXCR. The V and J calls were determined by TCRdb, not by the authors. The data contain around 30,000 clones, about 15% of them seen just once; the ten biggest clones take up about 19%.

Sequencing used blood. The chain uses TRBV28 and TRBJ2-6, with D unclear. The clonotype originates from a male donor with papillary thyroid cancer or a benign thyroid nodule (not recorded which). Some clones in this sample may be carry-over from other donors' samples. The CDR3 DNA reads TGTGCCAGCAGAGAGAGCTCTGGGGCCAACGTCCTGACTTTC. Amino acid sequence: CASRESSGANVLTF. Full variable domain (rest looked up from reference TRBV28 and TRBJ2-6): DVKVTQSSRYLVKRTGEKVFLECVQDMDHENMFWYRQDPGLGLRLIYFSYDVKMKEKGDIPEGYSVSREKKERFSLILESASTNQTSMYLCASRESSGANVLTFGAGSRLTVL.